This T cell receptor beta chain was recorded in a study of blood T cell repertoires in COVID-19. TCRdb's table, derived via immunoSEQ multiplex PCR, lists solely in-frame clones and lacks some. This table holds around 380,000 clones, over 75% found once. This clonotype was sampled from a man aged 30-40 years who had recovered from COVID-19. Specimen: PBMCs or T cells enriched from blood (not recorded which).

CDR3 DNA sequence: TGTGCCTGGAGGTCAGGGAACATGAACACTGAAGCTTTCTTT. Its protein product is CAWRSGNMNTEAFF. This chain connects TRBV30 to TRBJ1-1; D perhaps matches TRBD1 (5 bases). This CDR3 has 14 residues. CDR1 is GTSNPN and CDR2 is SVGIG in the germline V gene (reference sequence). Trimming cost V 3 bases and J 0 bases, with 11 bases left between them.